One sample yielded the 6 T cell receptor beta chains listed below, sequenced in a study of T cells after posttransplantation cyclophosphamide. Assay: immunoSEQ multiplex PCR; the TCRdb copy retains only in-frame clones and omits some. Listed for the sample are roughly 35,000 clones, none seen a single time. Sequenced input: PBMCs. The receptors originated from a girl aged 10-17 years in good health, CMV-negative, and a related stem cell transplant donor.

The table lists this clone with many counts. The rearrangement uses TRBV5-6 and TRBJ1-2; D may be TRBD1 (5 bases). Germline V CDR1 and CDR2: SGHDT, YYEEEE. V lost 4 bases, J lost 3 bases, and 13 bases lay in between. The CDR3 is made up of 14 amino acids. CDR3 nucleotide sequence: TGTGCCAGCAGCCCGGGGGGGAGGTACTATGGCTACACCTTC. As protein: CASSPGGRYYGYTF.

This clone was seen repeatedly, ten times or more. This chain joins TRBV19 and TRBJ1-5; 10 nucleotides agree with TRBD1. Germline CDR1 is LNHDA and CDR2 is SQIVND (reference sequence). After removal of 3 bases from V and 7 bases from J, the junction contained 9 bases not matched to a gene. This CDR3 has 16 amino acids. The CDR3 spells CASSIWTGTGEQPQHF. The CDR3 region has the DNA TGTGCCAGTAGTATTTGGACAGGGACAGGGGAACAGCCCCAGCATTTT.

This clone was seen many times. The chain is built from TRBV27 and TRBJ1-5, with no clear D. Per germline, CDR1 MNHEY and CDR2 SMNVEV (reference sequence). Trimming stripped 3 bases from V and 7 bases from J, with 10 bases between. The CDR3 loop spans 13 amino acids. Here the CDR3 reads CASSFGESQPQHF. Written as DNA, the CDR3 is TGTGCCAGCAGTTTCGGGGAGTCCCAGCCCCAGCATTTT.

This clone was seen at least ten times. The chain recombines TRBV5-1 with TRBJ1-4; D is unclear. From germline, CDR1 is SGHRS and CDR2 YFSETQ. V was pared by 0 bases and J by 4 bases, with 7 bases between. The length of the CDR3 is 14 residues. The CDR3 DNA sequence: TGCGCCAGCAGCTTGGAGCGTAGTAATGAAAAACTGTTTTTT. Amino acids: CASSLERSNEKLFF.

This clone has more than one count but fewer than ten. The rearrangement uses TRBV2 and TRBJ2-7, with D perhaps matching TRBD2 (6 bases). CDR3 size: 12 residues. Per germline, CDR1 SNHLY and CDR2 FYNNEI. V lost 3 bases, J lost 9 bases, and 12 bases lay in between. CDR3 loop: CASSDSGGMQYF. The CDR3 DNA reads as TGTGCCAGCAGTGATTCTGGCGGGATGCAGTACTTC. Supplemented by reference TRBV2 and TRBJ2-7, the full variable domain reads EPEVTQTPSHQVTQMGQEVILRCVPISNHLYFYWYRQILGQKVEFLVSFYNNEISEKSEIFDDQFSVERPDGSNFTLKIRSTKLEDSAMYFCASSDSGGMQYFGPGTRLTVT.

This clone has a count of ten or more. The rearrangement links TRBV11-2 to TRBJ1-1; D is perhaps TRBD1 (6 bases). The CDR3 extends over 16 amino acids. The V end lost 6 bases, the J end lost 3 bases, and 20 bases lay between the germline ends. CDR1 is SGHAT, CDR2 FQNNGV, per germline. The CDR3 DNA follows: TGTGCCAGCAGACTGAGTGGGGGGGCTGGCGACACTGAAGCTTTCTTT. Amino acid sequence: CASRLSGGAGDTEAFF. The variable domain in full, completed from reference TRBV11-2 and TRBJ1-1, reads EAGVAQSPRYKIIEKRQSVAFWCNPISGHATLYWYQQILGQGPKLLIQFQNNGVVDDSQLPKDRFSAERLKGVDSTLKIQPAKLEDSAVYLCASRLSGGAGDTEAFFGQGTRLTVV.